This record looks at one T cell receptor beta chain sequence and its context. From the 5' RACE reads, TCRdb called clonotypes with MiXCR, one entry per CDR3 protein. The sample records about 10,000 distinct CDR3 sequences, approximately 26% being singletons. CDR1 is SGHVS and CDR2 is FQNEAQ in the germline V gene. V was cut by 4 bases and J by 1 base, with 14 bases left in between. The CDR3 has 15 amino acids. The receptor's source is a female donor with breast cancer. The sequenced sample was naive CD4+ T cells sorted from a lymph node. Subset indicated: naive CD4+ T cells, CD4+CD45RA+CD25-. The chain links TRBV7-8 to TRBJ2-7; D possibly corresponds to TRBD1 (6 bases). Here the CDR3 DNA reads TGTGCCAGCAGCTCGGACAGAACGATTTCCTACGAGCAGTACTTC. Translation: CASSSDRTISYEQYF.